A single sample is the source of the 18 T cell receptor beta chains below, sequenced in a study of T cell responses to AZD1222 COVID-19 vaccine. Clones were sequenced by immunoSEQ multiplex PCR, and TCRdb holds only the in-frame ones, with some missing. The sample includes about 120,000 clones, around 87% of them seen just once. The specimen comprised peripheral blood, sampled on day 0 of AZD1222 vaccination. The receptors come from an adult in good health.

The V call is TRBV3-1 (or the pseudogene TRBV3-2), the J call TRBJ2-5, with D possibly TRBD2 on 5 matching bases. V dropped 0 bases and J dropped 5 bases, with 16 bases sitting between them. Germline V gives CDR1 LGHDT, CDR2 YNNKEL (reference sequence). This CDR3 has 16 amino acids. The CDR3 region has the DNA TGTGCCAGCAGCCAAGATACCGGCCGGGGTTCGGAGACCCAGTACTTC. It translates to CASSQDTGRGSETQYF.

The genes are TRBV30 and TRBJ2-7, with a weak D call TRBD1 (8 bases). V dropped 0 bases and J dropped 6 bases, with 15 bases sitting between them. This CDR3 is 14 amino acids long. The germline gives CDR1 GTSNPN, CDR2 SVGIG (reference sequence). This CDR3 reads CAWSVQGGLGEQYF. CDR3 nucleotides: TGTGCCTGGAGTGTACAGGGGGGGCTGGGCGAGCAGTACTTC. The whole variable domain, remainder taken from reference TRBV30 and TRBJ2-7, is SQTIHQWPATLVQPVGSPLSLECTVEGTSNPNLYWYRQAAGRGLQLLFYSVGIGQISSEVPQNLSASRPQDRQFILSSKKLLLSDSGFYLCAWSVQGGLGEQYFGPGTRLTVT.

The rearrangement joins TRBV27 to TRBJ2-7; 8 bases match TRBD1. This CDR3 has 13 residues. The germline gives CDR1 MNHEY, CDR2 SMNVEV (reference sequence). J was trimmed by 2 bases and V by 5 bases; bases with no gene match: 2. The CDR3 DNA follows: TGTGCCAGCAGTGGACAGGGTCCCTACGAGCAGTACTTC. Translating gives CASSGQGPYEQYF.

The J gene is TRBJ2-1, the V gene TRBV4-3; 8 bases fit TRBD2. CDR3 size: 16 residues. Germline assignment: CDR1 LGHNA and CDR2 YSLEER. Trimming removed 0 bases from V and 1 base from J; junction bases left unmatched: 2. In DNA form, the CDR3 reads TGCGCCAGCAGCCAAGATCCGGGAGGGTCCTACAATGAGCAGTTCTTC. Protein sequence: CASSQDPGGSYNEQFF.

The V and J genes are TRBV5-1 and TRBJ2-3; D is unclear. Trimming removed 0 bases at V and 2 bases at J, with 7 bases between. The CDR3 length is 14 residues. From germline, CDR1 is SGHRS and CDR2 YFSETQ. The CDR3 nucleotides read TGCGCCAGCAGCTTGGGACATAACACAGATACGCAGTATTTT. Protein product: CASSLGHNTDTQYF. Filled out from reference TRBV5-1 and TRBJ2-3, the complete variable domain reads KAGVTQTPRYLIKTRGQQVTLSCSPISGHRSVSWYQQTPGQGLQFLFEYFSETQRNKGNFPGRFSGRQFSNSRSEMNVSTLELGDSALYLCASSLGHNTDTQYFGPGTRLTVL.

The genes are TRBV7-8 and TRBJ1-6; no clear D. CDR1 and CDR2 from the germline V gene are SGHVS and FQNEAQ. V was cut by 5 bases and J by 5 bases, with 13 bases left in between. The CDR3 is made up of 15 amino acids. CDR3 coding DNA: TGTGCCAGCAGCCCCTTGACACAAAATAATTCACCCCTCCACTTT. Protein: CASSPLTQNNSPLHF.

V and J are TRBV7-8 and TRBJ1-2; D is unclear. Germline V gives CDR1 SGHVS, CDR2 FQNEAQ. Trimming pared 5 bases from V and 13 bases from J, leaving 17 bases between. The CDR3 totals 12 residues. The CDR3 here is CASSPRTGSATF. CDR3 DNA sequence: TGTGCCAGCAGCCCCCGGACCGGGTCCGCCACCTTC.

This chain uses TRBV27 with TRBJ1-1; 9 bases are shared with TRBD1. Trimming removed 8 bases from V and 0 bases from J; junction bases left unmatched: 4. The CDR3 is 14 residues long. Per the germline V gene, CDR1 is MNHEY and CDR2 is SMNVEV (reference sequence). CDR3 sequence: CASRTGGLNTEAFF. Written as DNA, the CDR3 is TGTGCCAGCCGAACAGGGGGCCTGAACACTGAAGCTTTCTTT.

The chain links TRBV15 to TRBJ2-2; TRBD1 or TRBD2 may be the D gene (5 bases each). The CDR3 has 17 residues. The V end was cut by 2 bases, the J end by 0 bases, with 13 bases between. Germline V gives CDR1 LNHNV, CDR2 YYDKDF (reference sequence). The DNA of the CDR3 is TGTGCCACCAGCAGACCCCCGGGACGGTCGAACACCGGGGAGCTGTTTTTT. This codes for CATSRPPGRSNTGELFF.

This chain links TRBV6-2 or TRBV6-3 with TRBJ1-5; a possible D gene is TRBD1 (5 bases). The CDR3 consists of 15 residues. Trimming removed 2 bases at V and 6 bases at J, with 14 bases between. The germline V gene encodes CDR1 MNHEY and CDR2 SVGEGT. As DNA, the CDR3 is TGTGCCAGCAGTTACGGTGTCAGGGTTCCTCAGCCCCAGCATTTT. Its translation: CASSYGVRVPQPQHF.

The chain recombines TRBV5-6 with TRBJ2-4, with 7 bases that match TRBD1. This CDR3 has 18 residues. CDR1 and CDR2 from the germline V gene are SGHDT and YYEEEE. J was trimmed by 0 bases and V by 4 bases; bases with no gene match: 13. CDR3 residues: CASSPALTGAGAKNIQYF. DNA for the CDR3: TGTGCCAGCAGCCCCGCTCTCACAGGGGCCGGAGCCAAAAACATTCAGTACTTC.

The CDR3 here is CASSYQAVLPTTYGYTF. The CDR3 bases are TGTGCCAGCAGTTACCAGGCAGTACTACCGACCACCTATGGCTACACCTTC. The chain joins TRBV6-2 or TRBV6-3 to TRBJ1-2; D gene ambiguous. Trimming left V 2 bases short and J 4 bases short, with 20 bases between. Germline CDR1 MNHEY, CDR2 SVGEGT. This CDR3 contains 17 residues.

This rearrangement joins TRBV12-3 or TRBV12-4 to TRBJ2-7; D uncertain. The CDR3 extends over 13 amino acids. Trimming took 2 bases from V and 1 from J, leaving 6 bases between them. CDR3 loop: CASSLPFSYEQYF. In DNA form, the CDR3 reads TGTGCCAGCAGTTTACCTTTTTCCTACGAGCAGTACTTC.

The chain combines TRBV7-9 with TRBJ1-5; 8 nucleotides line up with TRBD1. CDR3 length: 14 amino acids. The trim removed 5 bases at V and 2 bases at J, leaving 2 bases unmatched. Germline assignment: CDR1 SEHNR and CDR2 FQNEAQ (reference sequence). The CDR3 DNA reads TGTGCCAGCAGCGCACAGGGGGGCAATCAGCCCCAGCATTTT. Protein: CASSAQGGNQPQHF.

This sequence joins TRBV3-1 (or the pseudogene TRBV3-2) and TRBJ2-1, with TRBD1 matching 8 bases. This CDR3 is 15 amino acids long. The J segment lost 5 bases and the V segment lost 8 bases, leaving 11 bases of the junction unmatched. Germline CDR1 LGHDT, CDR2 YNNKEL (reference sequence). CDR3 amino acids: CASGAPGGADNEQFF. In DNA form, the CDR3 reads TGTGCCAGCGGGGCCCCAGGGGGCGCGGACAATGAGCAGTTCTTC.

The gene calls are TRBV29-1 and TRBJ1-1; possibly TRBD1 for D (6 bases). Germline CDR1 SQVTM, CDR2 ANQGSEA. The CDR3 consists of 11 residues. In DNA, the CDR3 is TGCAGTGGGACATTGAACACTGAAGCTTTCTTT. The encoded protein is CSGTLNTEAFF.

The chain joins TRBV10-3 to TRBJ2-1, with D maybe TRBD1 (6 bases). Trimming removed 8 bases at V and 5 bases at J, with 19 bases between. CDR3 size: 15 residues. The germline V gene encodes CDR1 ENHRY and CDR2 SYGVKD. The CDR3 DNA sequence: TGTGCCATCCGGGCAGGGCAGGGGAAAGACAATGAGCAGTTCTTC. This sequence encodes CAIRAGQGKDNEQFF.

The chain carries TRBV5-6 and TRBJ1-6, with unresolved D. V was trimmed by 1 base and J by 7 bases, leaving 15 bases between them. CDR1 and CDR2 from the germline V gene are SGHDT and YYEEEE. There are 16 residues in the CDR3. The DNA for the CDR3 is TGTGCCAGCAGCTTGTGGCGGCCTCAGATGAATTCACCCCTCCACTTT. Encoded protein: CASSLWRPQMNSPLHF.